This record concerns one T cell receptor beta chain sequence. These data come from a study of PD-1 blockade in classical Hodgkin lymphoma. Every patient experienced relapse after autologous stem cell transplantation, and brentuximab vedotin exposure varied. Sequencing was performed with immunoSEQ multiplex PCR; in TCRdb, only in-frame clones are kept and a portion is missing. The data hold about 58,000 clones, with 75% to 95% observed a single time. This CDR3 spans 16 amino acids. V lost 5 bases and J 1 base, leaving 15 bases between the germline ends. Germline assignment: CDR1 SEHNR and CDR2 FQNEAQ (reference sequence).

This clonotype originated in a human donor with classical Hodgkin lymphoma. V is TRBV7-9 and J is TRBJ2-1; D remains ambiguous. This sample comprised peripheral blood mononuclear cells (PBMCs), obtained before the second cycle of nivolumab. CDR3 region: CASSPTPLQSYNEQFF. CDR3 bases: TGTGCCAGCAGCCCCACCCCCTTACAATCCTACAATGAGCAGTTCTTC.